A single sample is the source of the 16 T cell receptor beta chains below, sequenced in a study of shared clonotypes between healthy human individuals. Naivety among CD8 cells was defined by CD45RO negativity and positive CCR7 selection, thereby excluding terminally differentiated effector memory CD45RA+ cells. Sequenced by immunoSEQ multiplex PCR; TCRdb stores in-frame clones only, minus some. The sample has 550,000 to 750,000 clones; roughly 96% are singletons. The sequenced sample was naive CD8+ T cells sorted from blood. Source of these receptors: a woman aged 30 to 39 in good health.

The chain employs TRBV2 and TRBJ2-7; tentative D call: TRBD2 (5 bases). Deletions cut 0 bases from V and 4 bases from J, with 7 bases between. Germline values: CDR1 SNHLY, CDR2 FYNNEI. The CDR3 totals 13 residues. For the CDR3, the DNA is TGTGCCAGCAGTGAAGCTCGAGGGTACGAGCAGTACTTC. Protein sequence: CASSEARGYEQYF.

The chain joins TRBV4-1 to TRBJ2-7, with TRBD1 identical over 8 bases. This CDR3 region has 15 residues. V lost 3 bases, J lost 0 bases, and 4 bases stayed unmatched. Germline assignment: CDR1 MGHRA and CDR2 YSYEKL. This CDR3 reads CASSQRTGSSYEQYF. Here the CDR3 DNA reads TGCGCCAGCAGCCAGAGGACAGGGTCCTCCTACGAGCAGTACTTC.

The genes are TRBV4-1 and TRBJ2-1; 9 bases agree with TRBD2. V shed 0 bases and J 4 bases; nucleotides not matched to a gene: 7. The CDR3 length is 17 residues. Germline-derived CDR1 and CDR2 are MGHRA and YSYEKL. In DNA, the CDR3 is TGCGCCAGCAGCCAAGATTTGGTAGCGGGAGTGTACAATGAGCAGTTCTTC. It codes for CASSQDLVAGVYNEQFF.

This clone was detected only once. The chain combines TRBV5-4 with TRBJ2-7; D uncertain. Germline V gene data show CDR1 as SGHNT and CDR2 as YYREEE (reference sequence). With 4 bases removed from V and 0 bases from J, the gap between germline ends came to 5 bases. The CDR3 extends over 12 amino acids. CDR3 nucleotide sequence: TGTGCCAGCAGCCCCTACTCCTACGAGCAGTACTTC. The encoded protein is CASSPYSYEQYF.

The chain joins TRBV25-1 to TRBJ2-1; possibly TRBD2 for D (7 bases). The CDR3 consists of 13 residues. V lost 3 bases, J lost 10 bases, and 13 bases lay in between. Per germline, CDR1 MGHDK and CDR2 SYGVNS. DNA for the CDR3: TGTGCCAGCAGTGAGACCCCGGGGGGCGAGCAGTTCTTC. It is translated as CASSETPGGEQFF.

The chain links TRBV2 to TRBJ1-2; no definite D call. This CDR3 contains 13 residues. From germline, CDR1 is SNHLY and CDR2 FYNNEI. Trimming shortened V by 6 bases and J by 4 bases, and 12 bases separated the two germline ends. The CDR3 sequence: CASRPAGLYGYTF. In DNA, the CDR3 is TGTGCCAGCAGGCCTGCCGGGCTCTATGGCTACACCTTC.

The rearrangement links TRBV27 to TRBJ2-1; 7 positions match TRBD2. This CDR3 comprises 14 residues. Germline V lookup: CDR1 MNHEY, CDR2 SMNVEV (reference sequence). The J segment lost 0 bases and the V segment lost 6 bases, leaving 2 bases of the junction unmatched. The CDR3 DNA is TGTGCCAGCAGGCGCGGGAGCTCCTACAATGAGCAGTTCTTC. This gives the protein CASRRGSSYNEQFF.

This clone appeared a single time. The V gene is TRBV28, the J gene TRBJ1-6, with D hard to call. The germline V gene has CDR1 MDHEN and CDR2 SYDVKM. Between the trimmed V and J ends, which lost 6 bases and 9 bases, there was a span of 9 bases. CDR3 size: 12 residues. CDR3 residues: CASREKGSPLHF. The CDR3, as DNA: TGTGCCAGCAGGGAGAAGGGTTCACCCCTCCACTTT. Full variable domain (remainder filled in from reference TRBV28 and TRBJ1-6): DVKVTQSSRYLVKRTGEKVFLECVQDMDHENMFWYRQDPGLGLRLIYFSYDVKMKEKGDIPEGYSVSREKKERFSLILESASTNQTSMYLCASREKGSPLHFGNGTRLTVT.

The CDR3 is CASSLNWGTGDTQYF. The CDR3 DNA reads TGTGCCAGCAGTTTAAATTGGGGGACAGGGGACACGCAGTATTTT. The rearrangement joins TRBV28 to TRBJ2-3; TRBD1 aligns across 10 bases. There are 15 residues in the CDR3. The germline V gene encodes CDR1 MDHEN and CDR2 SYDVKM. After removal of 2 bases from V and 9 bases from J, the junction contained 8 bases not matched to a gene. Drawing the rest from reference TRBV28 and TRBJ2-3, the complete variable domain is DVKVTQSSRYLVKRTGEKVFLECVQDMDHENMFWYRQDPGLGLRLIYFSYDVKMKEKGDIPEGYSVSREKKERFSLILESASTNQTSMYLCASSLNWGTGDTQYFGPGTRLTVL.

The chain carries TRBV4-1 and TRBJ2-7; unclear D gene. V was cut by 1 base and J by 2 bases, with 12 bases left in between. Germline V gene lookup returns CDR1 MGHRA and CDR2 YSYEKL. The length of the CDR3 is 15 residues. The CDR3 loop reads CASSQAVPGPYEQYF. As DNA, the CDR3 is TGCGCCAGCAGCCAAGCTGTACCGGGCCCCTACGAGCAGTACTTC.

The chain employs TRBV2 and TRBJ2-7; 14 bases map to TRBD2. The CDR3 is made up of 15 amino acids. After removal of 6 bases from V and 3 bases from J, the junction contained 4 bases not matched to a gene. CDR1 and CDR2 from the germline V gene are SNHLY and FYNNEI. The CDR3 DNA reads TGTGCCAGCAGCGTCGGGACTAGCGGGAGCTACGAGCAGTACTTC. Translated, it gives CASSVGTSGSYEQYF.

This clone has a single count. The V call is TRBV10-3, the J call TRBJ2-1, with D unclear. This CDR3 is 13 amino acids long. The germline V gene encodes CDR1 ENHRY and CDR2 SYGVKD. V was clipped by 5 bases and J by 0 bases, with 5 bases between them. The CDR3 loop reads CAISISSYNEQFF. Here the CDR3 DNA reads TGTGCCATCAGTATTAGCTCCTACAATGAGCAGTTCTTC.

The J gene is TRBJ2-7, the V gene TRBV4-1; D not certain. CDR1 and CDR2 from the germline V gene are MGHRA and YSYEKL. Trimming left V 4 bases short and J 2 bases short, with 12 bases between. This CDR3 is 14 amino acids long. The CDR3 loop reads CASSPSGLTYEQYF. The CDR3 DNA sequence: TGCGCCAGCAGCCCTTCCGGGCTAACCTACGAGCAGTACTTC.

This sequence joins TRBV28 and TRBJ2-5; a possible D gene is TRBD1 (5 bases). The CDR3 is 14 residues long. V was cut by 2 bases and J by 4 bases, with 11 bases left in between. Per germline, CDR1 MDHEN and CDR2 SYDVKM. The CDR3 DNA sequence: TGTGCCAGCAGTTTAAGGGAAACAGGAGAGACCCAGTACTTC. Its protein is CASSLRETGETQYF.

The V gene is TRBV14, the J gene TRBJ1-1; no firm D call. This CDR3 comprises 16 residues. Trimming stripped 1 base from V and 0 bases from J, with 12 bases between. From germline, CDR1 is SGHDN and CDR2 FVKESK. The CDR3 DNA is TGTGCCAGCAGCCAAGGGTTTGGGTATCTGAACACTGAAGCTTTCTTT. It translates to CASSQGFGYLNTEAFF.

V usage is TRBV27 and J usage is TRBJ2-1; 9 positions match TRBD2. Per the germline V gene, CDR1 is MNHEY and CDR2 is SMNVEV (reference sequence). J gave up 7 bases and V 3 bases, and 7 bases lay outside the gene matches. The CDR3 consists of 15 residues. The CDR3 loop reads CASSLNGREGNEQFF. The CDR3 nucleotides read TGTGCCAGCAGTTTGAATGGGCGGGAGGGGAATGAGCAGTTCTTC.